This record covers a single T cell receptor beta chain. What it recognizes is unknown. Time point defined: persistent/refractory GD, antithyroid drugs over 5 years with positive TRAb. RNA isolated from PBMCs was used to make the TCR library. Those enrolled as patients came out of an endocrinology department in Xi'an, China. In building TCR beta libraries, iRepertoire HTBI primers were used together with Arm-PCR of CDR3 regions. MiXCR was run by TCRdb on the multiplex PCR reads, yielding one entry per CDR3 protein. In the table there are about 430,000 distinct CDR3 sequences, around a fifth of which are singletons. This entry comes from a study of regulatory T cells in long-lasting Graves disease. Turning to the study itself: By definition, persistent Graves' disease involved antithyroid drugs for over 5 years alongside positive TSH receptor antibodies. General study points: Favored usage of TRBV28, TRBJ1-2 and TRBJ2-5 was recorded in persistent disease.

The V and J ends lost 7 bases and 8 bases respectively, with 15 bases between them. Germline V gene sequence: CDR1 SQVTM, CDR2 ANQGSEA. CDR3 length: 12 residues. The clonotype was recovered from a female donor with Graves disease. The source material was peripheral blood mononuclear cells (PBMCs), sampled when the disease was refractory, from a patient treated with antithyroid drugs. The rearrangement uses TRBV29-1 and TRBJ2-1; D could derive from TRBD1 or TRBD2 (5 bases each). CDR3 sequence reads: CSEIGTADEQFF. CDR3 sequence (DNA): TGCAGCGAGATCGGGACGGCGGATGAGCAGTTCTTC.